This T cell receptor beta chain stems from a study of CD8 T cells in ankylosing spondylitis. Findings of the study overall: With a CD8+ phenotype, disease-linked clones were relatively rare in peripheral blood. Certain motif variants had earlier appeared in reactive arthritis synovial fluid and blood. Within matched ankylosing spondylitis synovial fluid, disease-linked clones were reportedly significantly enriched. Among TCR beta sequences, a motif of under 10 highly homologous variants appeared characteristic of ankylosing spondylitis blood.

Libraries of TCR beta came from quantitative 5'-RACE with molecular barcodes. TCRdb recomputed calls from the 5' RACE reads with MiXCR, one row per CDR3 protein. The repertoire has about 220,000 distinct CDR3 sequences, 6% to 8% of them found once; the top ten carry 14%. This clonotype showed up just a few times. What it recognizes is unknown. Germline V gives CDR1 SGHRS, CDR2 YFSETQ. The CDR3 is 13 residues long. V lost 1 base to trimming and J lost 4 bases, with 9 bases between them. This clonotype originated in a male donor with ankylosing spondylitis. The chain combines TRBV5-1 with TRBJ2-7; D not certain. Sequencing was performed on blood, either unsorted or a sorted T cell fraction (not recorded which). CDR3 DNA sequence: TGCGCCAGCAGCTTGAGGACCAAATACGAGCAGTACTTC. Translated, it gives CASSLRTKYEQYF.